This T cell receptor (beta chain) derives from a study of post-analysis software for immune sequencing data. V lost 5 bases and J lost 0, with 13 bases in between. The CDR3 runs 15 residues. Comments on this clonotype: Its antigen remains unidentified.

The library was made from cDNA and included unique molecular identifiers. It was from approximately 0.91 to 9.4 million T cells that around 500,000 cDNA molecules came. TCRdb itself ran the PCR reads through MiXCR, one entry per CDR3 protein. Here the sample spans roughly 570,000 distinct CDR3 sequences, 34% being singletons. Overall study findings and caveats: Compared with controls, patients had more of about 5 TRBV segments, including TRBV5-6, TRBV5-1 and TRBV20-1.

The receptor's source is a girl aged 2-17 years with multiple sclerosis. The chain uses TRBV12-3 or TRBV12-4 and TRBJ1-1; D perhaps matches TRBD1 (6 bases). Sequenced material: blood. The DNA of the CDR3 is TGTGCCAGCAGTCTACGACAGGTCCTGAACACTGAAGCTTTCTTT. This translates into CASSLRQVLNTEAFF.